These 19 T cell receptor beta chains originate from one sample sequenced in a study of CD8 T cells in Susac syndrome. Random hexamers served to reverse transcribe roughly 0.5 to 1 ug RNA. MiXCR, run by TCRdb on the immunoSEQ multiplex PCR reads, gives a single entry per CDR3 protein. The sample shows 180,000 or so distinct CDR3 sequences, approximately 94% of them seen only once. Sequencing was performed on CD4+ T cells from PBMCs. These receptor sequences come from a human donor with multiple sclerosis.

The rearrangement joins TRBV7-6 to TRBJ1-6; D ambiguous. V lost 5 bases, J lost 5 bases, and 19 bases lay in between. This CDR3 has 17 residues. Looked up from germline, CDR1 is SGHVS and CDR2 is FNYEAQ. CDR3 in amino acids: CASSVTSVGSHNSPLHF. The CDR3 DNA sequence: TGTGCCAGCAGCGTTACCTCCGTTGGGAGCCATAATTCACCCCTCCACTTT.

The V and J genes are TRBV24-1 and TRBJ2-2, with TRBD1 matching over 7 bases. In germline, CDR1 is KGHDR, CDR2 SFDVKD. V gave up 7 bases and J gave up 3 bases; unmatched junction bases: 4. The CDR3 consists of 14 residues. For the CDR3, the DNA is TGTGCCACCAGAAACAGGGGATACACCGGGGAGCTGTTTTTT. Encoded protein: CATRNRGYTGELFF.

The chain combines TRBV4-1 with TRBJ2-5; TRBD2 matches 8 bases. The CDR3 has 15 residues. CDR1 MGHRA and CDR2 YSYEKL come from the germline V gene. The V gene end was trimmed by 1 base and the J gene end by 9 bases; junction bases not matched to a gene: 10. The chain's CDR3 is CASSQAVLTGGAQYF. For the CDR3, the DNA is TGCGCCAGCAGCCAAGCGGTACTGACGGGGGGGGCCCAGTACTTC.

This chain joins TRBV20-1 and TRBJ1-1; 7 bases are shared with TRBD1. Germline V gives CDR1 DFQATT, CDR2 SNEGSKA (reference sequence). V was clipped by 3 bases and J by 4 bases; unmatched bases: 8. The length of the CDR3 is 14 residues. The CDR3 DNA sequence: TGCAGTGCTAGCGCGGGAGGGGGCGGCACTGAAGCTTTCTTT. Translating it yields CSASAGGGGTEAFF.

The rearrangement joins TRBV5-1 to TRBJ2-7, with 8 bases matching TRBD1. J was trimmed by 6 bases and V by 4 bases; bases with no gene match: 6. This CDR3 has 13 residues. Germline V CDR1 and CDR2: SGHRS, YFSETQ. Here the CDR3 DNA reads TGCGCCAGCAGCCCAAGGACAGGGACCGAGCAGTACTTC. It translates to CASSPRTGTEQYF.

The chain joins TRBV6-2 or TRBV6-3 to TRBJ2-5, with D unclear. The CDR3 extends over 11 amino acids. V was trimmed by 0 bases and J by 5 bases, leaving 1 base between them. Per the germline V gene, CDR1 is MNHEY and CDR2 is SVGEGT. The CDR3 nucleotides read TGTGCCAGCAGTTACTCGGAGACCCAGTACTTC. It yields the protein CASSYSETQYF.

The chain carries TRBV24-1 and TRBJ2-5; no clear D gene. CDR1 is KGHDR and CDR2 is SFDVKD in the germline V gene. Between the trimmed V and J ends, which lost 1 base and 0 bases, there was a span of 8 bases. This CDR3 has 15 residues. The CDR3 here is CATSDFWANQETQYF. CDR3 in DNA: TGTGCCACCAGTGATTTCTGGGCGAACCAAGAGACCCAGTACTTC.

This chain joins TRBV5-1 and TRBJ2-3; the D gene is possibly TRBD1 (7 bases). This CDR3 is built from 13 residues. Germline CDR1 reads SGHRS; CDR2 reads YFSETQ. V was trimmed by 2 bases and J by 6 bases, leaving 10 bases between them. The CDR3 spells CASSFPGGDTQYF. The DNA for the CDR3 is TGCGCCAGCAGCTTCCCAGGGGGGGATACGCAGTATTTT. Supplemented by reference TRBV5-1 and TRBJ2-3, the full variable domain reads KAGVTQTPRYLIKTRGQQVTLSCSPISGHRSVSWYQQTPGQGLQFLFEYFSETQRNKGNFPGRFSGRQFSNSRSEMNVSTLELGDSALYLCASSFPGGDTQYFGPGTRLTVL.

The CDR3 DNA reads TGTGCCAGCAGTGACCGCCGCGTTAGGGGCTACACCTTC. Protein: CASSDRRVRGYTF. The chain has TRBV2 and TRBJ1-2; D is uncertain. CDR3 size: 13 residues. CDR1 is SNHLY, CDR2 FYNNEI, per germline. V was pared by 3 bases and J by 8 bases, with 13 bases between.

This chain joins TRBV19 and TRBJ1-1; no definite D call. Per germline, CDR1 LNHDA and CDR2 SQIVND (reference sequence). CDR3 length: 13 amino acids. Trimming stripped 4 bases from V and 2 bases from J, with 8 bases between. The CDR3 loop reads CASSTGLNTEAFF. CDR3 nucleotide sequence: TGTGCCAGTAGTACCGGACTTAACACTGAAGCTTTCTTT.

The gene calls are TRBV20-1 and TRBJ2-7; 14 nucleotides align to TRBD2. Germline trimming cut 4 bases from V and 7 bases from J; bases unmatched to any gene: 3. The germline CDR1 and CDR2 sequences are DFQATT and SNEGSKA (reference sequence). This CDR3 comprises 13 residues. CDR3 sequence reads: CSAIGLAGGEQYF. The DNA for the CDR3 is TGCAGTGCTATTGGACTAGCGGGGGGAGAGCAGTACTTC.

The rearrangement joins TRBV10-3 to TRBJ2-1, with D perhaps matching TRBD1 (6 bases). This CDR3 contains 14 residues. Germline V gene sequence: CDR1 ENHRY, CDR2 SYGVKD. V was cut by 6 bases and J by 5 bases, with 14 bases left in between. CDR3 sequence: CAIRLTGRDNEQFF. CDR3 nucleotides: TGTGCCATCAGACTGACAGGACGGGACAATGAGCAGTTCTTC.

V usage is TRBV20-1 and J usage is TRBJ2-5, with 10 nucleotides matching TRBD2. Germline CDR1 reads DFQATT; CDR2 reads SNEGSKA (reference sequence). The CDR3 loop spans 17 amino acids. Trimming took 0 bases from V and 5 from J; bases not matched to a gene: 12. The CDR3 loop is CSARDRGLAGGGETQYF. The CDR3 bases are TGCAGTGCTAGAGACCGGGGATTAGCGGGGGGCGGCGAGACCCAGTACTTC.

The genes are TRBV28 and TRBJ1-2, with 7 bases identical to TRBD1. V gave up 6 bases and J gave up 8 bases; unmatched junction bases: 18. This CDR3 has 16 residues. Germline V gene sequence: CDR1 MDHEN, CDR2 SYDVKM. The DNA for the CDR3 is TGTGCCAGCAGCCATGGCTCGGTACAGGGGAGAGGGGGCTACACCTTC. Translating gives CASSHGSVQGRGGYTF.

The gene calls are TRBV20-1 and TRBJ1-2; maybe TRBD1 (5 bases). This CDR3 region has 15 residues. In germline, CDR1 is DFQATT, CDR2 SNEGSKA (reference sequence). V gave up 2 bases and J gave up 3 bases, with 16 bases separating them. The chain's CDR3 is CSARPGGGLDYGYTF. The CDR3 DNA reads as TGCAGTGCTAGACCTGGGGGGGGATTGGACTATGGCTACACCTTC.

This sequence joins TRBV30 and TRBJ2-5; no reliable D call. Per the germline V gene, CDR1 is GTSNPN and CDR2 is SVGIG (reference sequence). This CDR3 has 13 amino acids. V gave up 5 bases and J gave up 2 bases, with 12 bases separating them. This chain's CDR3 is CAWSFRVQETQYF. In nucleotides, the CDR3 is TGTGCCTGGTCATTCAGAGTTCAAGAGACCCAGTACTTC.

The chain uses TRBV20-1 and TRBJ1-2, with D possibly TRBD1 on 5 matching bases. The CDR3 totals 11 residues. The germline V and J ends were trimmed by 6 bases and 4 bases, with 9 bases remaining between them. Germline CDR1 and CDR2: DFQATT and SNEGSKA (reference sequence). For the CDR3, the DNA is TGCAGTGCCAAGGACACCTATGGCTACACCTTC. Protein: CSAKDTYGYTF.

This clonotype was detected a few times. The chain couples TRBV9 to TRBJ1-6; 7 bases agree with TRBD1. The CDR3 runs 15 residues. J lost 12 bases, V lost 4 bases, and 13 bases had no gene match. Germline loops: CDR1 SGDLS, CDR2 YYNGEE. CDR3: CASSTLQGRVGPLHF. For the CDR3, the DNA is TGTGCCAGCAGCACCCTACAGGGGCGGGTTGGACCCCTCCACTTT.

This chain uses TRBV20-1 with TRBJ2-7; D uncertain. The CDR3 has 14 residues. Trimming pared 3 bases from V and 3 bases from J, leaving 15 bases between. Per the germline V gene, CDR1 is DFQATT and CDR2 is SNEGSKA (reference sequence). CDR3 in amino acids: CSASFADLYYEQYF. In nucleotides, the CDR3 is TGCAGTGCTAGTTTTGCGGATCTTTACTACGAGCAGTACTTC.